Listed below are T cell receptor beta chains from one sample, sequenced in a study of shared clonotypes between healthy human individuals. Measured with immunoSEQ multiplex PCR; TCRdb has only the in-frame clones, and not every one. The sample holds about 1 million clones, around 75% seen once. Source material: memory CD4+ T cells sorted from blood. These TCRs come from a man in his late teens or twenties in good health. The CDR3 runs from the conserved cysteine through the conserved F or W. Fields, in order: D gene, J gene, V gene, clone size, CDR3 DNA, CDR3 protein. A D gene is named only where the DNA matches it firmly. The size of a clone is reported for some rows only, either as once, few or many, or as a class for expanded clones.

TRBD1 TRBJ1-4 TRBV7-9 . TGTGCCAGCAGCTTCAGAAGGACAGGCAGTGCTCCTGAAAAACTGTTTTTT CASSFRRTGSAPEKLFF
. TRBJ2-6 TRBV10-3 . TGTGCCATCAGTGAGTTCGGAGCACTCTCTGGGGCCAACGTCCTGACTTTC CAISEFGALSGANVLTF
. TRBJ1-2 TRBV30 few TGTGCCTGGAGTTCATACGGACAGATCTATGGCTACACCTTC CAWSSYGQIYGYTF
. TRBJ2-2 TRBV7-6 . TGTGCCAGCAGCTATTCCGGGGAGTACACCGGGGAGCTGTTTTTT CASSYSGEYTGELFF
. TRBJ2-1 TRBV6-6 . TGTGCCAGCAGCCCGCTCGGGCCGAGCTCCTACAATGAGCAGTTCTTC CASSPLGPSSYNEQFF
TRBD1 TRBJ1-5 TRBV28 . TGTGCCAGCAGGGGACAGCAACCTAATCAGCCCCAGCATTTT CASRGQQPNQPQHF
. TRBJ1-1 TRBV30 few TGTGCCTGGACTAGGCTGAACACTGAAGCTTTCTTT CAWTRLNTEAFF
TRBD2 TRBJ2-5 TRBV5-6 . TGTGCCAGCAGCGTCGGACTAGCGGGAACCTTGGAAGCCCAGTACTTC CASSVGLAGTLEAQYF
. TRBJ2-2 TRBV7-2 once TGTGCCAGCAGCTGGCCCCACACCGGGGAGCTGTTTTTT CASSWPHTGELFF
TRBD2 TRBJ2-2 TRBV10-1 . TGCGCCAGCAGTTTGACTAGCGGGGGGACCGGGGAGCTGTTTTTT CASSLTSGGTGELFF
. TRBJ1-1 TRBV18 . TGTGCCAGCTCACCTTTCACCGGGGGCACGGGAAACACTGAAGCTTTCTTT CASSPFTGGTGNTEAFF
. TRBJ2-5 TRBV29-1 . TGCAGCGTTCGCGGGGTTGGCCAAGAGACCCAGTACTTC CSVRGVGQETQYF
. TRBJ1-5 TRBV30 . TGTGCCTGGAGTGTACTACAGGGCACCAATCAGCCCCAGCATTTT CAWSVLQGTNQPQHF
TRBD1 TRBJ1-6 TRBV6-1 . TGTGCCAGCAGTGAAGGGGACAGGGGGTTTTCACCCCTCCACTTT CASSEGDRGFSPLHF
. TRBJ2-7 TRBV19 . TGTGCCAGTAGTATAGATCGGTATAGGGACGAGCAGTACTTC CASSIDRYRDEQYF
TRBD2 TRBJ2-1 TRBV5-5 once TGTGCCAGCAGCTTGTTGAGCGGGGGCAATGAGCAGTTCTTC CASSLLSGGNEQFF
TRBD1 TRBJ1-1 TRBV5-1 . TGCGCCAGCAGCTTGGCCTTAACAGGGGTCACTGAAGCTTTCTTT CASSLALTGVTEAFF
. TRBJ2-5 TRBV11-2 once TGTGCCAGCAGTTATATTGGGGTGGGGGGACTCCAAGAGACCCAGTACTTC CASSYIGVGGLQETQYF
. TRBJ1-1 TRBV29-1 . TGCAGCGTTGTATCCCCGGAAGCTTTCTTT CSVVSPEAFF
. TRBJ2-7 TRBV6-6 . TGTGCCAGCAAAGAGACTAGTTCCCCCGAGCAGTACTTC CASKETSSPEQYF
. TRBJ2-5 TRBV18 . TGTGCCAGCTCACCGGTCCAAGAGACCCAGTACTTC CASSPVQETQYF
. TRBJ1-2 TRBV6-4 . TGTGCCAGCAGTCCTTTCGCTGGGACAAGCGGGGGCTATGGCTACACCTTC CASSPFAGTSGGYGYTF
. TRBJ2-7 TRBV25-1 . TGTGCCAGCAGTGAATATTGGAAATGGATCTACGAGCAGTACTTC CASSEYWKWIYEQYF
. TRBJ2-5 TRBV7-9 . TGTGCCAGCAGCCTAGGCGGATCTATCGGAGGGACCCAGTACTTC CASSLGGSIGGTQYF
. TRBJ2-3 TRBV18 . TGTGCCAGCCGCGCTGGGGGGACCCCAGATACGCAGTATTTT CASRAGGTPDTQYF
. TRBJ2-2 TRBV7-9 . TGTGCCAGCAGCTCCGACAGTCCCGGGGAGCTGTTTTTT CASSSDSPGELFF
. TRBJ1-1 TRBV6-1 . TGTGCCACCGGATCTAACACTGAAGCTTTCTTT CATGSNTEAFF
. TRBJ2-7 TRBV29-1 . TGCAGCGCCTTCCGGGACACTCCCTACGAGCAGTACTTC CSAFRDTPYEQYF
. TRBJ1-2 TRBV19 . TGTGCCAGTAGTATAGATCATGAAGATTCCTATGGCTACACCTTC CASSIDHEDSYGYTF
. TRBJ2-7 TRBV28 . TGTGCCAGCAGCACCTTAGGCCCCGCTACCGAGCAGTACTTC CASSTLGPATEQYF
. TRBJ2-1 TRBV6-5 . TGTGCCAGCAGAGAGGAAGGCGAGCAGTTCTTC CASREEGEQFF
. TRBJ1-3 TRBV6-5 . TGTGCCAGCAGTTACGGGTTAGACTCTGGAAACACCATATATTTT CASSYGLDSGNTIYF
TRBD1 TRBJ1-6 TRBV7-6 . TGTGCCAGCAGCTTAGGAGCGGACAGGTCTGGTTCACCCCTCCACTTT CASSLGADRSGSPLHF
. TRBJ2-1 TRBV7-2 once TGTGCCAGCAGCTTAGGCGTGGGGGAAACCTACAATGAGCAGTTCTTC CASSLGVGETYNEQFF
. TRBJ1-6 TRBV6-5 . TGTGCCAGCTCGGGTTCTCAGTCACCCCTCCACTTT CASSGSQSPLHF
. TRBJ2-1 TRBV7-8 . TGTGCCAGCAGCTTAGCCCCCCTCCTCCTAGTGGAGAACAATGAGCAGTTCTTC CASSLAPLLLVENNEQFF
. TRBJ2-7 TRBV5-1 . TGCGCCAGCAGCCAGAACGGGTACGAGCAGTACTTC CASSQNGYEQYF
. TRBJ1-5 TRBV11-3 . TGTGCCAGCAGCTTTGGGGTCAATCAGCCCCAGCATTTT CASSFGVNQPQHF
. TRBJ1-6 TRBV9 . TGTGCCAGCAGCCTCACGGGAGTCCGTTCACCCCTCCACTTT CASSLTGVRSPLHF
. TRBJ1-6 TRBV7-6 few TGTGCCAGCAGTGCCGGGACCGATAATTCACCCCTCCACTTT CASSAGTDNSPLHF
TRBD1 TRBJ1-5 TRBV7-2 . TGTGCCAGCAGCCCAGGGGGGGGCAATCAGCCCCAGCATTTT CASSPGGGNQPQHF
. TRBJ2-5 TRBV5-1 . TGCGCCAGCAAAGTGGGGGGGCGTGGAGAGACCCAGTACTTC CASKVGGRGETQYF
TRBD1 TRBJ1-6 TRBV14 many TGTGCCAGCAGCAACGCTAAAGAACAGGGGGCGGGATGGAATTCACCCCTCCACTTT CASSNAKEQGAGWNSPLHF
. TRBJ1-1 TRBV5-1 . TGCGCCAGCAGCTTGGCAGGGGTCACTGAAGCTTTCTTT CASSLAGVTEAFF